The 30 T cell receptor beta chains below all came from one sample that was sequenced in a study of beta chain features in type 1 diabetes. Expressed TCRB transcripts were sequenced because the entire RNA isolate underwent reverse transcription. Generated by immunoSEQ multiplex PCR, the TCRdb table keeps only in-frame clones and is missing some. The sample lists roughly 45,000 clones, approximately 49% occurring once. The specimen sequenced was stem cell memory CD4+ T cells from blood. The receptors here all came from a woman aged 25 to 39 in good health.

This chain links TRBV4-2 with TRBJ2-1; 12 bases match TRBD2. Per germline, CDR1 LGHNA and CDR2 YNFKEQ. J lost 5 bases, V lost 6 bases, and 5 bases had no gene match. CDR3 length: 15 amino acids. This CDR3 is CASRLRLAGDNEQFF. The CDR3 nucleotides read TGTGCCAGCAGGTTGAGACTAGCGGGGGACAATGAGCAGTTCTTC.

This clone was seen more than once but under ten times. The rearrangement uses TRBV30 and TRBJ2-7; no clear D gene. Germline V gene sequence: CDR1 GTSNPN, CDR2 SVGIG (reference sequence). The CDR3 length is 13 residues. V lost 0 bases and J lost 5, with 11 bases in between. The CDR3 loop reads CAWSVPGVNEQYF. DNA of the CDR3: TGTGCCTGGAGTGTACCTGGAGTTAACGAGCAGTACTTC.

This clone is a singleton in its sample. The rearrangement links TRBV6-5 to TRBJ2-5; D might be TRBD1 (6 bases). Germline V gives CDR1 MNHEY, CDR2 SVGAGI. Trimming stripped 7 bases from V and 5 bases from J, with 14 bases between. The CDR3 length is 13 residues. CDR3 sequence reads: CASTGQLRETQYF. CDR3 nucleotide sequence: TGTGCCAGCACCGGACAGCTCCGGGAGACCCAGTACTTC.

The rearrangement links TRBV25-1 to TRBJ2-5; TRBD2 agrees at 8 bases. The J call may not be correct, given that the DNA end is closer to TRBJ2-7. The CDR3 loop spans 15 amino acids. Germline CDR1 is MGHDK and CDR2 is SYGVNS. CDR3 DNA: TGTGCCAGCAGTGAGGGACTAGGAAGCTCCTACGAGCAGTACTTC. It is translated as CASSEGLGSSYEQYF.

This clone was counted between two and nine times. The chain couples TRBV7-3 to TRBJ2-2; a possible D gene is TRBD2 (5 bases). Per germline, CDR1 SGHTA and CDR2 FQGTGA. The V end lost 4 bases, the J end lost 4 bases, and 10 bases lay between the germline ends. The CDR3 is 14 residues long. CDR3 nucleotide sequence: TGTGCCAGCAGCTCGGCTAGCTCCACCGGGGAGCTGTTTTTT. Its translation: CASSSASSTGELFF.

The J gene is TRBJ1-2, the V gene TRBV28, with TRBD1 matching 11 bases. Germline trimming cut 5 bases from V and 3 bases from J; bases unmatched to any gene: 5. Germline V gene lookup returns CDR1 MDHEN and CDR2 SYDVKM. There are 15 residues in the CDR3. The CDR3 DNA reads TGTGCCAGCAGTCTTCCGGGACAGGGGGACTATGGCTACACCTTC. As protein: CASSLPGQGDYGYTF.

V is TRBV18 and J is TRBJ2-7; maybe TRBD2 (7 bases). Trimming shortened V by 0 bases and J by 3 bases, and 15 bases separated the two germline ends. Germline V lookup: CDR1 KGHSH, CDR2 LQKENI. The CDR3 totals 16 residues. Written as DNA, the CDR3 is TGTGCCAGCTCACCACCGGGGGGGCGAAAATACTACGAGCAGTACTTC. Translated, it gives CASSPPGGRKYYEQYF. Full variable domain (outside the CDR3, taken from reference TRBV18 and TRBJ2-7): NAGVMQNPRHLVRRRGQEARLRCSPMKGHSHVYWYRQLPEEGLKFMVYLQKENIIDESGMPKERFSAEFPKEGPSILRIQQVVRGDSAAYFCASSPPGGRKYYEQYFGPGTRLTVT.

The gene calls are TRBV6-6 and TRBJ1-1; tentative D call: TRBD1 (5 bases). Deletions cut 2 bases from V and 1 base from J, with 5 bases between. CDR1 is MNHNY and CDR2 is SVGAGI in the germline V gene (reference sequence). The CDR3 totals 13 residues. The CDR3 region has the DNA TGTGCCAGCAGTTACCAGGGGAACACTGAAGCTTTCTTT. It is translated as CASSYQGNTEAFF.

This clone was found a few times. This chain links TRBV28 with TRBJ2-6; TRBD1 might be the D (6 bases). Germline V gene lookup returns CDR1 MDHEN and CDR2 SYDVKM. Trimming left V 2 bases short and J 4 bases short, with 9 bases between. This CDR3 comprises 15 residues. CDR3 residues: CASSLAGAGANVLTF. The CDR3 nucleotides read TGTGCCAGCAGTTTAGCAGGGGCCGGGGCCAACGTCCTGACTTTC.

V and J are TRBV7-2 and TRBJ2-2; possibly TRBD2 for D (5 bases). V was shortened by 3 bases and J by 2 bases, with 7 bases between the two germline ends. The CDR3 runs to 14 residues. Germline CDR1 reads SGHTA; CDR2 reads FQGNSA. The CDR3 coding sequence is TGTGCCAGCAGCTTCAGGACTAACACCGGGGAGCTGTTTTTT. It is translated as CASSFRTNTGELFF.

The V and J genes are TRBV7-2 and TRBJ2-3; tentatively, D is TRBD2 (6 bases). V lost 5 bases, J lost 2 bases, and 14 bases lay in between. The CDR3 has 15 residues. Germline V gives CDR1 SGHTA, CDR2 FQGNSA. CDR3 sequence reads: CASSTLGLYTDTQYF. The CDR3 DNA reads TGTGCCAGCAGCACGCTGGGACTTTACACAGATACGCAGTATTTT.

Concerning this clone itself: At one boundary the junction diverges from the germline segment, which might be a read error. The chain has TRBV9 and TRBJ2-2; TRBD2 aligns across 7 bases. Germline V gives CDR1 SGDLS, CDR2 YYNGEE. The CDR3 covers 15 residues. The CDR3: CASGSAGAKTGELFF. The CDR3 region has the DNA TGTGCCAGCGGGTCGGCGGGAGCGAAGACCGGGGAGCTGTTTTTT.

V is TRBV27 and J is TRBJ2-3, with TRBD2 identical over 8 bases. The CDR3 runs 14 residues. CDR1 and CDR2 from the germline V gene are MNHEY and SMNVEV (reference sequence). The ends lost 5 bases at V and 4 bases at J; junction bases unmatched: 5. CDR3 bases: TGTGCCAGCAGTGGGACTAGATTGCCAGATACGCAGTATTTT. It is translated as CASSGTRLPDTQYF.

V gene TRBV7-3 combines with J gene TRBJ2-7; perhaps TRBD1 as D (5 bases). Looked up from germline, CDR1 is SGHTA and CDR2 is FQGTGA. This CDR3 comprises 13 residues. V lost 5 bases and J lost 6, with 14 bases in between. The CDR3 DNA is TGTGCCAGCAGCGCCCGGACAAACGGCGAGCAGTACTTC. Encoded protein: CASSARTNGEQYF.

The V gene is TRBV28, the J gene TRBJ1-4; 9 bases agree with TRBD1. This CDR3 has 15 amino acids. Germline-derived CDR1 and CDR2 are MDHEN and SYDVKM. V lost 5 bases to trimming and J lost 5 bases; unmatched junction nucleotides: 6. DNA for the CDR3: TGTGCCAGCAGTGAGGCCGGGACAGGGAATGAAAAACTGTTTTTT. Translation gives CASSEAGTGNEKLFF.

This clone showed up just once. This chain links TRBV9 with TRBJ1-2, with 9 bases aligning to TRBD1. The CDR3 loop spans 14 amino acids. Germline values: CDR1 SGDLS, CDR2 YYNGEE. The junction had 4 bases not matched to a gene; V was cut back by 3 bases and J by 4 bases. The CDR3 loop reads CASSAQGASYGYTF. CDR3 nucleotides: TGTGCCAGCAGCGCACAGGGGGCTAGCTATGGCTACACCTTC.

This clone was counted only a few times. The chain links TRBV5-1 to TRBJ1-5; 9 nucleotides agree with TRBD1. This CDR3 contains 15 residues. The junction had 2 bases not matched to a gene; V was cut back by 0 bases and J by 4 bases. CDR1 and CDR2 from the germline V gene are SGHRS and YFSETQ. CDR3: CASSLEGTGNQPQHF. As DNA, the CDR3 is TGCGCCAGCAGCTTGGAGGGGACAGGGAATCAGCCCCAGCATTTT.

There are a few counts of this clone. The chain combines TRBV18 with TRBJ2-2; 8 bases line up with TRBD2. Germline trimming cut 3 bases from V and 1 base from J; bases unmatched to any gene: 4. This CDR3 region has 16 residues. Germline CDR1 KGHSH, CDR2 LQKENI. CDR3 coding DNA: TGTGCCAGCTCACCTAGAAGCGGGAGGAACACCGGGGAGCTGTTTTTT. This sequence encodes CASSPRSGRNTGELFF.

There are a few counts of this clone. The CDR3 region is CSVSSLGGYEQYF. The CDR3 nucleotides are TGCAGCGTTAGCTCGTTAGGGGGCTACGAGCAGTACTTC. The V call is TRBV29-1, the J call TRBJ2-7; tentatively, D is TRBD1 (6 bases). The CDR3 spans 13 residues. CDR1 is SQVTM and CDR2 is ANQGSEA in the germline V gene. The ends were cut back, 5 bases at V and 3 bases at J, with 14 bases in the middle.

The table lists this clone with a few counts. The V and J genes are TRBV27 and TRBJ1-4, with D uncertain. Trimming took 3 bases from V and 6 from J, leaving 8 bases between them. The CDR3 extends over 13 amino acids. CDR1 MNHEY and CDR2 SMNVEV come from the germline V gene (reference sequence). The CDR3 loop reads CASSFRRDEKLFF. CDR3 in DNA: TGTGCCAGCAGTTTCAGGCGGGATGAAAAACTGTTTTTT.

This chain uses TRBV4-3 with TRBJ2-1; 8 bases map to TRBD2. The CDR3 is 16 amino acids. The germline gives CDR1 LGHNA, CDR2 YSLEER. V trimming: 1 base; J trimming: 4 bases; junction bases outside the gene matches: 6. CDR3 sequence (DNA): TGCGCCAGCAGCCAAGTGGGCGGGAGGAATTACAATGAGCAGTTCTTC. It codes for CASSQVGGRNYNEQFF.

The chain carries TRBV19 and TRBJ2-7; 7 bases are shared with TRBD1. Germline CDR1 is LNHDA and CDR2 is SQIVND (reference sequence). This CDR3 spans 14 amino acids. The V segment lost 7 bases and the J segment 2 bases; nucleotides outside the gene matches: 8. The CDR3 coding sequence is TGTGCCAGTACCCCAGCTGGACAGGCCTACGAGCAGTACTTC. Translated: CASTPAGQAYEQYF.

In this sample, this clone turned up once. V gene TRBV2 combines with J gene TRBJ1-4, with 7 bases matching TRBD1. Germline values: CDR1 SNHLY, CDR2 FYNNEI. CDR3 length: 14 residues. Trimming removed 7 bases from V and 8 bases from J; junction bases left unmatched: 10. The CDR3 is CASKSGTAEEKLFF. In nucleotides, the CDR3 is TGTGCCAGCAAATCCGGGACAGCGGAAGAAAAACTGTTTTTT.

This chain uses TRBV18 with TRBJ1-1; 7 nucleotides match TRBD1. Germline trimming cut 1 base from V and 5 bases from J; bases unmatched to any gene: 4. The CDR3 consists of 14 residues. The germline V gene encodes CDR1 KGHSH and CDR2 LQKENI. CDR3: CASSPRRGQTEAFF. CDR3 DNA sequence: TGTGCCAGCTCACCACGGAGGGGGCAGACTGAAGCTTTCTTT.

This clone was seen at least ten times. The chain carries TRBV7-9 and TRBJ2-6; D unclear. The CDR3 is 13 residues long. Germline CDR1 reads SEHNR; CDR2 reads FQNEAQ (reference sequence). V was shortened by 8 bases and J by 0 bases, with 5 bases between the two germline ends. The CDR3 region is CASLSSGANVLTF. DNA for the CDR3: TGTGCCAGCCTGTCCTCTGGGGCCAACGTCCTGACTTTC.

Written as DNA, the CDR3 is TGCAGCGCCGTCGGAGACACTGAAGCTTTCTTT. The encoded protein is CSAVGDTEAFF. V gene TRBV29-1 combines with J gene TRBJ1-1; no reliable D call. This CDR3 comprises 11 residues. Germline assignment: CDR1 SQVTM and CDR2 ANQGSEA. Trimming pared 7 bases from V and 3 bases from J, leaving 9 bases between.

This clone was seen a handful of times. The V and J genes are TRBV6-5 and TRBJ1-5, with D possibly being TRBD1 (6 bases). The length of the CDR3 is 14 residues. The ends were cut back, 2 bases at V and 3 bases at J, with 8 bases in the middle. Germline CDR1 MNHEY, CDR2 SVGAGI. The CDR3 bases are TGTGCCAGCAGTTACGACAGGAACAATCAGCCCCAGCATTTT. Translated, it gives CASSYDRNNQPQHF.

This clone has a handful of counts. The genes are TRBV11-3 and TRBJ2-5; possibly TRBD1 for D (7 bases). CDR3 size: 14 residues. V was shortened by 5 bases and J by 5 bases, with 15 bases between the two germline ends. The germline CDR1 and CDR2 sequences are SGHNT and YENEEA. The CDR3: CASSQGAGGETQYF. The CDR3 DNA is TGTGCCAGCAGCCAAGGGGCAGGGGGGGAGACCCAGTACTTC.

V gene TRBV4-3 combines with J gene TRBJ2-1, with 8 bases aligning to TRBD2. The CDR3 is 19 amino acids. CDR1 is LGHNA and CDR2 is YSLEER in the germline V gene. J lost 4 bases, V lost 0 bases, and 14 bases had no gene match. CDR3 sequence reads: CASSQDLASGSRPYNEQFF. Written as DNA, the CDR3 is TGCGCCAGCAGCCAAGATTTGGCCAGCGGGAGTAGGCCATACAATGAGCAGTTCTTC.

The chain joins TRBV30 to TRBJ2-7, with 7 bases aligning to TRBD1. The CDR3 spans 15 residues. The V and J ends lost 0 bases and 1 base, in that order; junction bases with no gene match: 6. From germline, CDR1 is GTSNPN and CDR2 SVGIG (reference sequence). This CDR3 is CAWSVDRAISYEQYF. As DNA, the CDR3 is TGTGCCTGGAGTGTAGACAGGGCGATTTCCTACGAGCAGTACTTC. The full variable domain, rest sourced from reference TRBV30 and TRBJ2-7, is SQTIHQWPATLVQPVGSPLSLECTVEGTSNPNLYWYRQAAGRGLQLLFYSVGIGQISSEVPQNLSASRPQDRQFILSSKKLLLSDSGFYLCAWSVDRAISYEQYFGPGTRLTVT.